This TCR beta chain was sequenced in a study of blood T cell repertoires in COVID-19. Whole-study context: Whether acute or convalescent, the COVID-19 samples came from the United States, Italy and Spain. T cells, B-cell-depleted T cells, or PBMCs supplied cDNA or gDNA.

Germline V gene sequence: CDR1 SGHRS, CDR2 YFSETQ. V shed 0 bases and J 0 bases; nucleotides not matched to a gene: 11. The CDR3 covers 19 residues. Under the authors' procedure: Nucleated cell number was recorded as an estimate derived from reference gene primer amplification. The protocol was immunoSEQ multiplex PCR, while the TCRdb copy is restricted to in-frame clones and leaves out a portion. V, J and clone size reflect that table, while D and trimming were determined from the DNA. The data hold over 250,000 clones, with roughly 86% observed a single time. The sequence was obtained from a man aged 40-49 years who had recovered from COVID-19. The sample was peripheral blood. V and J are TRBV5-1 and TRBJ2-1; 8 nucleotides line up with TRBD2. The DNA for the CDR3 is TGCGCCAGCAGCTTGGCCCCGGGGGGGGAACTTTCCTCCTACAATGAGCAGTTCTTC. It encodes CASSLAPGGELSSYNEQFF.